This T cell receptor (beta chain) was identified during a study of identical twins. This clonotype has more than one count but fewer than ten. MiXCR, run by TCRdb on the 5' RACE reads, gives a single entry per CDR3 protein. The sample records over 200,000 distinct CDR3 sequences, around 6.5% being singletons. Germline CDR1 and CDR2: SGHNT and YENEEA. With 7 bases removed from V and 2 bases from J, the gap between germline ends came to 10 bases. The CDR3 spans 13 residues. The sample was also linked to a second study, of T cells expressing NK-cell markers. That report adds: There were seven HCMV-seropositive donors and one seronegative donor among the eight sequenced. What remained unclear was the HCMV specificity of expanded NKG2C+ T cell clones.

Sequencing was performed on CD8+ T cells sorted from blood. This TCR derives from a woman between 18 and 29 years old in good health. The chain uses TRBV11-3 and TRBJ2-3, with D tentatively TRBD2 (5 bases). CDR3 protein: CASTPRDTDTQYF. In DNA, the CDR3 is TGTGCCAGCACCCCGAGGGACACAGATACGCAGTATTTT.